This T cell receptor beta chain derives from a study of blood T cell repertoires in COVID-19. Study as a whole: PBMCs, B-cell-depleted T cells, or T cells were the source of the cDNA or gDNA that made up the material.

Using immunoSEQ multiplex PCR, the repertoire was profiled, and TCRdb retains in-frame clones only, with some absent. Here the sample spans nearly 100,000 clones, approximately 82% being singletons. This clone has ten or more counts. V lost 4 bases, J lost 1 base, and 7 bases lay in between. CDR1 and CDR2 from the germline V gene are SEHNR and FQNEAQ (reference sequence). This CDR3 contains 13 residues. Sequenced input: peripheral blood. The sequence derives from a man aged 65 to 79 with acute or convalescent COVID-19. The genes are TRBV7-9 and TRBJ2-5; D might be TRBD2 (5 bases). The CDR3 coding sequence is TGTGCCAGCAGCTGGAGGCCCCAAGAGACCCAGTACTTC. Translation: CASSWRPQETQYF.